The 16 T cell receptor beta chains below were found in one sample sequenced in a study of regulatory T cells in long-lasting Graves disease. This sample's time point: newly diagnosed GD, antithyroid drugs for less than 3 months. PBMCs provided the RNA from which the TCR library was made. Library construction for TCR beta used iRepertoire HTBI primers and Arm-PCR of CDR3 regions. Each CDR3 protein is one row after TCRdb ran MiXCR on the multiplex PCR reads. The sample yields 400,000 to 500,000 distinct CDR3 sequences, more than 12% seen once. These data also featured in a second study, about T cells in Graves' hyperthyroidism and ophthalmopathy.

Sequenced material: peripheral blood mononuclear cells (PBMCs), taken at new diagnosis, from a patient treated with antithyroid drugs. These receptors originate from a woman in her twenties or thirties with Graves disease.

This clonotype was counted a few times. The chain employs TRBV6-5 and TRBJ1-1, with 7 bases aligning to TRBD1. Germline V gene data show CDR1 as MNHEY and CDR2 as SVGAGI. With V trimmed by 3 bases and J by 6 bases, 10 bases remained unmatched. The CDR3 has 15 residues. The CDR3 reads CASSYTTTGDPEAFF. The CDR3 bases are TGTGCCAGCAGTTATACGACCACAGGGGACCCTGAAGCTTTCTTT.

The chain carries TRBV9 and TRBJ2-7; 8 bases match TRBD1. In germline, CDR1 is SGDLS, CDR2 YYNGEE. With 0 bases clipped from V and 6 bases from J, the junction kept 8 bases outside the gene matches. The CDR3 covers 15 residues. Here the CDR3 DNA reads TGTGCCAGCAGCGTAGGGACAGGGAGAAGCGCCGAGCAGTACTTC. It encodes CASSVGTGRSAEQYF.

This clonotype was counted many times. The V and J genes are TRBV30 and TRBJ1-1; TRBD1 might be the D (6 bases). CDR1 and CDR2 (germline): GTSNPN, SVGIG (reference sequence). V lost 7 bases and J 5 bases, leaving 17 bases between the germline ends. This CDR3 is built from 13 residues. CDR3 amino acids: CASHLGGGTEAFF. Here the CDR3 DNA reads TGTGCCTCACACCTAGGGGGAGGGACTGAAGCTTTCTTT. Supplemented by reference TRBV30 and TRBJ1-1, the full variable domain reads SQTIHQWPATLVQPVGSPLSLECTVEGTSNPNLYWYRQAAGRGLQLLFYSVGIGQISSEVPQNLSASRPQDRQFILSSKKLLLSDSGFYLCASHLGGGTEAFFGQGTRLTVV.

On this clonotype itself: This clone may be a read error of a much larger clone one base away. The chain combines TRBV20-1 with TRBJ1-1; weak D call: TRBD1 (6 bases). Germline CDR1 DFQATT, CDR2 SNEGSKA (reference sequence). The CDR3 runs to 16 residues. V gave up 4 bases and J gave up 5 bases, with 23 bases separating them. The CDR3 coding sequence is TGCAGTGCTAAAGGGACATGGGGCTCCGGAAGGACTGAAGCTTTCTTT. Translated, it gives CSAKGTWGSGRTEAFF.

This clonotype has just a few counts. This chain connects TRBV29-1 to TRBJ1-1; D is perhaps TRBD1 (5 bases). The V end was cut by 6 bases, the J end by 0 bases, with 8 bases between. The germline V gene has CDR1 SQVTM and CDR2 ANQGSEA. The CDR3 is 12 residues long. The CDR3: CSVRQMNTEAFF. The CDR3 coding sequence is TGCAGCGTCCGACAGATGAACACTGAAGCTTTCTTT.

This rearrangement joins TRBV15 to TRBJ2-2; 8 nucleotides line up with TRBD2. The CDR3 totals 14 residues. Germline CDR1 is LNHNV and CDR2 is YYDKDF (reference sequence). V dropped 5 bases and J dropped 7; count of bases not matched to a gene: 6. CDR3 nucleotide sequence: TGTGCCACCAGCCGGGGGGGGGTGATCGGGGAGCTGTTTTTT. Residues: CATSRGGVIGELFF.

This clonotype has at least ten counts. This chain links TRBV11-2 with TRBJ2-1; 12 nucleotides agree with TRBD2. CDR3 length equals 15 residues. Trimming removed 5 bases from V and 7 bases from J; junction bases left unmatched: 6. Germline loops: CDR1 SGHAT, CDR2 FQNNGV. CDR3 sequence reads: CASSGLAGRINEQFF. CDR3 coding DNA: TGTGCCAGCAGCGGACTAGCGGGGAGAATTAATGAGCAGTTCTTC.

This clonotype was counted between two and nine times. V and J are TRBV13 and TRBJ2-1; tentatively, D is TRBD2 (6 bases). Looked up from germline, CDR1 is PRHDT and CDR2 is FYEKMQ (reference sequence). V was trimmed by 6 bases and J by 2 bases, leaving 14 bases between them. The CDR3 has 15 amino acids. CDR3 amino acids: CASSYLAGTYNEQFF. CDR3 DNA: TGTGCCAGCAGTTACCTTGCGGGGACCTACAATGAGCAGTTCTTC.

This clonotype has ten or more counts. The chain recombines TRBV7-9 with TRBJ1-5, with D unclear. CDR1 and CDR2 (germline): SEHNR, FQNEAQ (reference sequence). CDR3 length: 17 amino acids. The ends were cut back, 1 base at V and 5 bases at J, with 18 bases in the middle. The CDR3 DNA sequence: TGTGCCAGCAGCTTAGTGCCCGGGTTGAGTGTGGATCAGCCCCAGCATTTT. It translates to CASSLVPGLSVDQPQHF.

This clonotype occurred many times. The chain combines TRBV12-3 or TRBV12-4 with TRBJ1-2, with 7 positions matching TRBD1. CDR3 length: 13 amino acids. The ends lost 1 base at V and 8 bases at J; junction bases unmatched: 4. CDR3 DNA sequence: TGTGCCAGCAGTTTAGGAGGGGGCAAGGGCTACACCTTC. Encoded protein: CASSLGGGKGYTF.

The chain couples TRBV19 to TRBJ1-2; 8 bases line up with TRBD1. From germline, CDR1 is LNHDA and CDR2 SQIVND (reference sequence). The J segment lost 5 bases and the V segment lost 9 bases, leaving 11 bases of the junction unmatched. The CDR3 covers 14 residues. As DNA, the CDR3 is TGTGCCAGCCAAGGGACAGGAATTTGGTATGGCTACACCTTC. Protein sequence: CASQGTGIWYGYTF.

In this sample, this clonotype turned up many times. The V call is TRBV27, the J call TRBJ2-1, with 9 bases aligning to TRBD2. The CDR3 is 15 amino acids. Germline CDR1 MNHEY, CDR2 SMNVEV (reference sequence). V lost 6 bases to trimming and J lost 9 bases; unmatched junction nucleotides: 12. CDR3 region: CASSRTGTSLGEQFF. CDR3 in DNA: TGTGCCAGCAGCCGGACCGGGACTAGCCTCGGTGAGCAGTTCTTC.

This rearrangement joins TRBV6-4 to TRBJ2-3; TRBD2 is a possible D gene (6 bases). From germline, CDR1 is MRHNA and CDR2 SNTAGT. Trimming pared 5 bases from V and 2 bases from J, leaving 14 bases between. This CDR3 spans 15 amino acids. CDR3 sequence: CASSHGTSHTDTQYF. The CDR3 bases are TGTGCCAGCAGTCACGGGACTTCCCACACAGATACGCAGTATTTT.

The table lists this clonotype with a few counts. The chain uses TRBV19 and TRBJ2-1, with D possibly TRBD1 on 6 matching bases. CDR1 is LNHDA, CDR2 SQIVND, per germline (reference sequence). The CDR3 sequence is 13 residues long. V was clipped by 4 bases and J by 8 bases, with 12 bases between them. CDR3 bases: TGTGCCAGTAGTAGCAGGGGTCGCGATGAGCAGTTCTTC. Its protein product is CASSSRGRDEQFF. The variable domain in full, with the rest retrieved from reference TRBV19 and TRBJ2-1, is DGGITQSPKYLFRKEGQNVTLSCEQNLNHDAMYWYRQDPGQGLRLIYYSQIVNDFQKGDIAEGYSVSREKKESFPLTVTSAQKNPTAFYLCASSSRGRDEQFFGPGTRLTVL.

The chain is built from TRBV20-1 and TRBJ1-5; perhaps TRBD1 as D (5 bases). Germline CDR1 and CDR2: DFQATT and SNEGSKA (reference sequence). The V end was cut by 3 bases, the J end by 4 bases, with 19 bases between. The CDR3 is 16 amino acids. CDR3 nucleotide sequence: TGCAGTGCTAGCGCTTGGCAGCGGGGCCTGAATCAGCCCCAGCATTTT. Residues: CSASAWQRGLNQPQHF.

The rearrangement links TRBV4-2 to TRBJ1-4, with TRBD1 matching over 7 bases. Germline CDR1 is LGHNA and CDR2 is YNFKEQ. After removal of 4 bases from V and 7 bases from J, the junction contained 6 bases not matched to a gene. This CDR3 is 14 amino acids long. CDR3 in amino acids: CASSPDRVGEKLFF. CDR3 sequence (DNA): TGTGCCAGCAGCCCCGACAGGGTCGGTGAAAAACTGTTTTTT.